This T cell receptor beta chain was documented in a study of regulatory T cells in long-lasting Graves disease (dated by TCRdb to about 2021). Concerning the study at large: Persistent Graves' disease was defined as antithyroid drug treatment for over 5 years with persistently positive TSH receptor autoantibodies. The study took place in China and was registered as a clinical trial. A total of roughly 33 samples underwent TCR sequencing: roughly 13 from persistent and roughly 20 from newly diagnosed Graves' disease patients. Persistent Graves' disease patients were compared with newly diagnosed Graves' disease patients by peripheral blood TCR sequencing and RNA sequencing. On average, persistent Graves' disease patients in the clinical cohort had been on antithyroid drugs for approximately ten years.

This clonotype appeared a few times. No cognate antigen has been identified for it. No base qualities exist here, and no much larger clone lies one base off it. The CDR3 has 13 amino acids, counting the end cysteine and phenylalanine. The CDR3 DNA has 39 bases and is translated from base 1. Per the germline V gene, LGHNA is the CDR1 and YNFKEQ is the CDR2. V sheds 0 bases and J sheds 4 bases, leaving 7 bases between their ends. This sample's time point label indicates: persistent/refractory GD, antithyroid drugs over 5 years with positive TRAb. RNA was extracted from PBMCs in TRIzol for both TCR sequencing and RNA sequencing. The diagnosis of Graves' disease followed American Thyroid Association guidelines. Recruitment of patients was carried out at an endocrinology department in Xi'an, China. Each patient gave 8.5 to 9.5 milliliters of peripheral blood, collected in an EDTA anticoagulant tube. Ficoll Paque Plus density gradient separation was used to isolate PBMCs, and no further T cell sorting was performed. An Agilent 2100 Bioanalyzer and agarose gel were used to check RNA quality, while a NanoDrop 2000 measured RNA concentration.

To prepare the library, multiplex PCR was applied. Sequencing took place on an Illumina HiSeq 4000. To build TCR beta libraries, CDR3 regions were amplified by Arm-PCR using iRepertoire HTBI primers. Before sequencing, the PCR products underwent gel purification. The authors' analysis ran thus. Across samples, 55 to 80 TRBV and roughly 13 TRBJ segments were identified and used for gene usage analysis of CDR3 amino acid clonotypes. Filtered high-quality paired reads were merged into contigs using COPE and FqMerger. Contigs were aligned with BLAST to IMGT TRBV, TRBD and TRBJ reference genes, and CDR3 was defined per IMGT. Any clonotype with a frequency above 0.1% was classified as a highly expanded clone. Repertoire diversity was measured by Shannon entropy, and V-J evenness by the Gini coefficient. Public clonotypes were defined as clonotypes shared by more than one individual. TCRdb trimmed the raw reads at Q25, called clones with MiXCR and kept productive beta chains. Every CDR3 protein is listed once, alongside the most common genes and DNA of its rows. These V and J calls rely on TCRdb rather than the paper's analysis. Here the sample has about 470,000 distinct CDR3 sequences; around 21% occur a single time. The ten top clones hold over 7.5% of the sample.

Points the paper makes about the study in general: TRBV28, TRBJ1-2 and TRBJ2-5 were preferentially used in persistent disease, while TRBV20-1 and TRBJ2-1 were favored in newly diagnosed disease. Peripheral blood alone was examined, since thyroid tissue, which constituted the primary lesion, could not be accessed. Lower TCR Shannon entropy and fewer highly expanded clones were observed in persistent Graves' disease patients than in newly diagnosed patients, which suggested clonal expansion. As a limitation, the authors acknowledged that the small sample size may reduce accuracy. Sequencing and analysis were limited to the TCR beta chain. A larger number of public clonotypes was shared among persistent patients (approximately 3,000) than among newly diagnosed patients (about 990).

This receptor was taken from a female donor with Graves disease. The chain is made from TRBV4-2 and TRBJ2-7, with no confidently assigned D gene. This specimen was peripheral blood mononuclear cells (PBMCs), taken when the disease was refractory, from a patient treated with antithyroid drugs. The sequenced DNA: TGTGCCAGCAGCCAAGATAACGAGTACGAGCAGTACTTC. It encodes CASSQDNEYEQYF.